The 9 T cell receptor beta chains presented below share a single source sample, sequenced in a study of response to subunit inactivated influenza vaccine. TCRdb analysed the RT-PCR reads with MiXCR anew, one entry per CDR3 protein. The sample includes about 520,000 distinct CDR3 sequences, around 7.9% of them seen just once. Sequenced material: PBMCs from blood, taken 23 to 25 months after vaccination. These receptors all come from a man aged 50 to 69 who received an inactivated influenza vaccine.

The chain carries TRBV19 and TRBJ1-2; TRBD1 matches 7 bases. V shed 3 bases, J shed 6 bases, and the junction held 4 bases outside the gene matches. Germline V gene sequence: CDR1 LNHDA, CDR2 SQIVND (reference sequence). The CDR3 is 13 residues long. CDR3 in DNA: TGTGCCAGTAGTATTGGAGACAGGGATGGCTACACCTTC. This encodes CASSIGDRDGYTF.

The chain has TRBV11-2 and TRBJ2-1; D is uncertain. V was cut by 1 base and J by 2 bases, with 15 bases left in between. Germline V gene data show CDR1 as SGHAT and CDR2 as FQNNGV. The CDR3 covers 17 residues. CDR3 DNA: TGTGCCAGCAGCTTAGCCCAGCGCCTACCCCCCTACAATGAGCAGTTCTTC. It specifies CASSLAQRLPPYNEQFF.

This clonotype was seen many times. For the CDR3, the DNA is TGCGGCACACGGTGGGGTAGGGCCAAAAACATTCAGTACTTC. It encodes CGTRWGRAKNIQYF. The V and J genes are TRBV20-1 and TRBJ2-4; no definite D call. CDR3 size: 14 residues. CDR1 and CDR2 (germline): DFQATT, SNEGSKA (reference sequence).

This clonotype was counted many times. The genes are TRBV5-1 and TRBJ1-1; the match to TRBD1 covers 7 bases. Losses at the gene ends were 4 bases for V and 0 bases for J; bases not matched to a gene: 3. Germline lookup yields CDR1 SGHRS and CDR2 YFSETQ. This CDR3 region has 14 residues. In DNA, the CDR3 is TGCGCCAGCAGCACGGGACAGCTGAACACTGAAGCTTTCTTT. Amino acids: CASSTGQLNTEAFF.

This clonotype was picked up many times. The genes are TRBV5-6 and TRBJ2-7; 7 bases are a match to TRBD2. Trimming at V came to 0 bases and at J to 0 bases, leaving 6 bases not matched to a gene. Germline lookup yields CDR1 SGHDT and CDR2 YYEEEE. This CDR3 has 16 residues. The CDR3 bases are TGTGCCAGCAGCTTGGCCCGCGGGAGCCCCTCCTACGAGCAGTACTTC. Amino acid sequence: CASSLARGSPSYEQYF.

The V gene is TRBV5-1, the J gene TRBJ2-7; 7 bases map to TRBD2. V gave up 5 bases and J gave up 3 bases; unmatched junction bases: 5. Germline V gene lookup returns CDR1 SGHRS and CDR2 YFSETQ. The length of the CDR3 is 13 residues. Written as DNA, the CDR3 is TGCGCCAGCAGAGCGGGGACCTTCTACGAGCAGTACTTC. Translation: CASRAGTFYEQYF. Full variable domain (missing parts from reference TRBV5-1 and TRBJ2-7): KAGVTQTPRYLIKTRGQQVTLSCSPISGHRSVSWYQQTPGQGLQFLFEYFSETQRNKGNFPGRFSGRQFSNSRSEMNVSTLELGDSALYLCASRAGTFYEQYFGPGTRLTVT.

In its sample, this clonotype was seen many times. V usage is TRBV5-1 and J usage is TRBJ2-1; TRBD2 matches at 8 bases. J lost 0 bases, V lost 2 bases, and 16 bases had no gene match. The CDR3 has 20 residues. Germline CDR1 SGHRS, CDR2 YFSETQ. The CDR3 nucleotides are TGCGCCAGCAGCTTCTCCGGGGGCTGGAGTAGCGGGAACTCCTACAATGAGCAGTTCTTC. It encodes CASSFSGGWSSGNSYNEQFF.

V and J are TRBV7-8 and TRBJ2-7, with a weak D call TRBD1 (5 bases). This CDR3 is 13 amino acids long. V gave up 3 bases and J gave up 0 bases, with 6 bases separating them. CDR1 SGHVS and CDR2 FQNEAQ come from the germline V gene. The CDR3 is CASSFRVSYEQYF. CDR3 bases: TGTGCCAGCAGCTTCAGGGTCTCCTACGAGCAGTACTTC.

The V call is TRBV6-2 or TRBV6-3, the J call TRBJ2-5, with D possibly called TRBD1 or TRBD2 (5 bases each). With 3 bases removed from V and 8 bases from J, the gap between germline ends came to 19 bases. The CDR3 has 15 amino acids. Germline V gives CDR1 MNHEY, CDR2 SVGEGT. CDR3 sequence reads: CASSYHRGLTLTQYF. The DNA of the CDR3 is TGTGCCAGCAGTTATCACCGGGGCCTCACTCTTACCCAGTACTTC.